These 22 T cell receptor beta chains share one sample of origin, sequenced in a study of T cells in Graves' hyperthyroidism and ophthalmopathy. TCR beta CDR3 regions were amplified from RNA. With the HTBI primer set, the TCR CDR3 went through a first round of RT-PCR. TCRdb analysed the multiplex PCR reads with MiXCR anew, one entry per CDR3 protein. The sample carries hundreds of thousands of distinct CDR3 sequences, 14% recorded once. The sequencing input was blood. These receptors all come from a woman between 18 and 30 years old with Graves' hyperthyroidism.

This clonotype has a handful of counts. The chain carries TRBV6-5 and TRBJ2-1, with 8 bases matching TRBD1. The CDR3 length is 13 residues. Per the germline V gene, CDR1 is MNHEY and CDR2 is SVGAGI. V trimming: 0 bases; J trimming: 14 bases; junction bases outside the gene matches: 6. DNA for the CDR3: TGTGCCAGCAGTTACTCGTCTTCGGGACAGGAGTTCTTC. It is translated as CASSYSSSGQEFF.

The rearrangement uses TRBV29-1 and TRBJ1-5, with a tentative D call TRBD1 (5 bases). V was pared by 7 bases and J by 5 bases, with 15 bases between. The length of the CDR3 is 13 residues. The germline CDR1 and CDR2 sequences are SQVTM and ANQGSEA. The chain's CDR3 is CSAAGARDQPQHF. As DNA, the CDR3 is TGCAGCGCCGCCGGGGCCAGGGATCAGCCCCAGCATTTT.

This chain connects TRBV14 to TRBJ2-4; 8 positions match TRBD2. Germline V gene sequence: CDR1 SGHDN, CDR2 FVKESK. The CDR3 has 15 residues. V dropped 4 bases and J dropped 5; count of bases not matched to a gene: 7. CDR3 sequence reads: CASSLGGLGQNIQYF. The CDR3, as DNA: TGTGCCAGCAGCCTCGGGGGACTAGGCCAAAACATTCAGTACTTC.

This clonotype has at least ten counts. This rearrangement joins TRBV3-1 to TRBJ1-2; a possible D gene is TRBD1 (5 bases). V was shortened by 0 bases and J by 8 bases, with 16 bases between the two germline ends. The CDR3 has 15 residues. CDR1 is LGHDT and CDR2 is YNNKEL in the germline V gene (reference sequence). The CDR3 bases are TGTGCCAGCAGCCAAGATCCGGGACCCAGGGAAGGCTACACCTTC. Its protein is CASSQDPGPREGYTF.

At least ten counts were recorded for this clonotype. The chain carries TRBV12-3 or TRBV12-4 and TRBJ2-1, with 8 bases lining up with TRBD2. The CDR3 loop spans 15 amino acids. The ends lost 6 bases at V and 2 bases at J; junction bases unmatched: 6. CDR3 sequence (DNA): TGTGCCAGCAGGCCAAGCGGGGGTACCTACAATGAGCAGTTCTTC. Translation: CASRPSGGTYNEQFF.

This clonotype is a singleton in its sample. The chain combines TRBV20-1 with TRBJ2-1; the match to TRBD2 covers 13 bases. The CDR3 runs 14 residues. V was clipped by 4 bases and J by 10 bases; unmatched bases: 7. CDR1 DFQATT and CDR2 SNEGSKA come from the germline V gene (reference sequence). In DNA form, the CDR3 reads TGCAGTGCTAAGGGGACTAGCGGGATCGGGGAGCAGTTCTTC. Protein product: CSAKGTSGIGEQFF.

This clonotype was picked up a small number of times. This chain connects TRBV15 to TRBJ2-5, with D perhaps TRBD1 (6 bases). This CDR3 is 13 amino acids long. Germline loops: CDR1 LNHNV, CDR2 YYDKDF (reference sequence). Trimming left V 6 bases short and J 5 bases short, with 13 bases between. The CDR3 nucleotides read TGTGCCACCAGACGCAGGGGCGGGGAGACCCAGTACTTC. Its protein product is CATRRRGGETQYF.

At least ten counts were recorded for this clonotype. The gene calls are TRBV11-2 and TRBJ2-1; D gene unclear. The CDR3 has 13 residues. The germline V and J ends were trimmed by 4 bases and 2 bases, with 6 bases remaining between them. Germline V gene data show CDR1 as SGHAT and CDR2 as FQNNGV. The CDR3 nucleotides are TGTGCCAGCAGCTCAGCAACCTACAATGAGCAGTTCTTC. Protein sequence: CASSSATYNEQFF.

This clonotype was counted ten times or more. V and J are TRBV2 and TRBJ2-7; 13 positions agree with TRBD2. This CDR3 contains 15 residues. Losses at the gene ends were 8 bases for V and 7 bases for J; bases not matched to a gene: 11. Per the germline V gene, CDR1 is SNHLY and CDR2 is FYNNEI. This chain's CDR3 is CASGERLAGGGEQYF. CDR3 nucleotide sequence: TGTGCCAGCGGGGAGCGACTAGCGGGAGGCGGTGAGCAGTACTTC. The full variable domain, completed using reference TRBV2 and TRBJ2-7, is EPEVTQTPSHQVTQMGQEVILRCVPISNHLYFYWYRQILGQKVEFLVSFYNNEISEKSEIFDDQFSVERPDGSNFTLKIRSTKLEDSAMYFCASGERLAGGGEQYFGPGTRLTVT.

This clonotype was found many times. The rearrangement uses TRBV3-1 and TRBJ2-3, with 9 nucleotides matching TRBD2. The CDR3 spans 14 residues. The trim removed 4 bases at V and 5 bases at J, leaving 4 bases unmatched. The germline gives CDR1 LGHDT, CDR2 YNNKEL (reference sequence). The CDR3 here is CASSLAGVGDTQYF. The DNA of the CDR3 is TGTGCCAGCAGCCTAGCGGGAGTTGGAGATACGCAGTATTTT.

About this clonotype itself: A read error may produce the germline difference seen at one junction end. This chain uses TRBV7-8 with TRBJ2-5, with 9 bases fitting TRBD2. The V gene's germline CDR1 is SGHVS and CDR2 FQNEAQ. The CDR3 totals 13 residues. The DNA of the CDR3 is TGTGCCAGCAGATTAGCGGGAGACGAGACCCAGTACTTC. Protein product: CASRLAGDETQYF.

The gene calls are TRBV19 and TRBJ1-1; D call uncertain. Trimming took 3 bases from V and 0 from J, leaving 11 bases between them. The CDR3 contains 15 residues. Germline V gene data show CDR1 as LNHDA and CDR2 as SQIVND (reference sequence). CDR3 nucleotides: TGTGCCAGTAGTATCATCCGGGGTATGAACACTGAAGCTTTCTTT. Its translation is CASSIIRGMNTEAFF.

This clonotype was detected many times. The chain recombines TRBV24-1 with TRBJ2-3; TRBD2 matches at 10 bases. After removal of 3 bases from V and 4 bases from J, the junction contained 6 bases not matched to a gene. Germline V gene sequence: CDR1 KGHDR, CDR2 SFDVKD. This CDR3 is built from 16 residues. The CDR3, as DNA: TGTGCCACCAGTGATCCAGCGGGAGGGCCCGCAGATACGCAGTATTTT. Encoded protein: CATSDPAGGPADTQYF.

This chain links TRBV6-1 with TRBJ1-3; perhaps TRBD1 as D (6 bases). This CDR3 contains 17 residues. Trimming took off 5 bases at V and 0 bases at J, with 17 bases between the two ends. Germline V lookup: CDR1 MNHNS, CDR2 SASEGT. The CDR3 loop reads CASSSIRTAFSGNTIYF. The CDR3 bases are TGTGCCAGCAGTTCGATAAGGACAGCTTTCTCTGGAAACACCATATATTTT.

This clonotype was picked up one time. The V gene is TRBV7-9, the J gene TRBJ1-1, with D perhaps matching TRBD1 (6 bases). V dropped 5 bases and J dropped 0 bases, with 13 bases sitting between them. The CDR3 sequence is 15 residues long. Germline CDR1 SEHNR, CDR2 FQNEAQ (reference sequence). The CDR3 protein is CASSGNRDLNTEAFF. As DNA, the CDR3 is TGTGCCAGCAGCGGGAACAGGGATTTGAACACTGAAGCTTTCTTT.

The genes are TRBV6-2 or TRBV6-3 and TRBJ1-3; D gene unclear. Trimming took off 0 bases at V and 0 bases at J, with 6 bases between the two ends. Germline V CDR1 and CDR2: MNHEY, SVGEGT. The length of the CDR3 is 15 residues. The CDR3 coding sequence is TGTGCCAGCAGTTACTCGATTGCCTCTGGAAACACCATATATTTT. Translation gives CASSYSIASGNTIYF.

J is TRBJ2-3 and V is TRBV7-9; a weak D match, TRBD2 (6 bases). The CDR3 is made up of 15 amino acids. The V gene's germline CDR1 is SEHNR and CDR2 FQNEAQ (reference sequence). The V end was cut by 4 bases, the J end by 6 bases, with 17 bases between. CDR3 coding DNA: TGTGCCAGCAGCTGGGGATCCAGCGGGTCGGATACGCAGTATTTT. Protein product: CASSWGSSGSDTQYF. Together with reference TRBV7-9 and TRBJ2-3, the CDR3 gives the full variable domain: DTGVSQNPRHKITKRGQNVTFRCDPISEHNRLYWYRQTLGQGPEFLTYFQNEAQLEKSRLLSDRFSAERPKGSFSTLEIQRTEQGDSAMYLCASSWGSSGSDTQYFGPGTRLTVL.

This clonotype appeared many times. The CDR3 DNA follows: TGTGCCAGCAGCACGGGACTAGCGGGGGGCGAGCAGTTCTTC. As protein: CASSTGLAGGEQFF. The chain uses TRBV11-2 and TRBJ2-1; 15 bases line up with TRBD2. The CDR3 spans 14 residues. V lost 5 bases, J lost 10 bases, and 3 bases stayed unmatched. CDR1 is SGHAT and CDR2 is FQNNGV in the germline V gene.

This rearrangement joins TRBV20-1 to TRBJ1-3, with D possibly matching TRBD1 (5 bases). Germline values: CDR1 DFQATT, CDR2 SNEGSKA (reference sequence). With 7 bases removed from V and 4 bases from J, the gap between germline ends came to 11 bases. The CDR3 is 12 residues long. The CDR3 DNA follows: TGCAGTGTCTCATGGGGCGGAAACACCATATATTTT. Translation gives CSVSWGGNTIYF.

Only a few counts were recorded for this clonotype. This chain links TRBV5-5 with TRBJ2-4, with a tentative D call TRBD2 (6 bases). This CDR3 has 15 residues. Germline assignment: CDR1 SGHKS and CDR2 YYEKEE (reference sequence). V lost 3 bases, J lost 0 bases, and 10 bases lay in between. CDR3 DNA sequence: TGTGCCAGCAGCTCTCCGGGACTAGCCAAAAACATTCAGTACTTC. Its translation: CASSSPGLAKNIQYF. The whole variable domain, filled in from reference TRBV5-5 and TRBJ2-4, reads DAGVTQSPTHLIKTRGQQVTLRCSPISGHKSVSWYQQVLGQGPQFIFQYYEKEERGRGNFPDRFSARQFPNYSSELNVNALLLGDSALYLCASSSPGLAKNIQYFGAGTRLSVL.

This chain connects TRBV10-3 to TRBJ2-7; TRBD2 might be the D (6 bases). This CDR3 contains 14 residues. Looked up from germline, CDR1 is ENHRY and CDR2 is SYGVKD. Trimming cost V 7 bases and J 1 base, with 14 bases left between them. CDR3 in DNA: TGTGCCATCAATTCTGCGACTAGTTCCTACGAGCAGTACTTC. Its translation: CAINSATSSYEQYF.

The chain recombines TRBV3-1 with TRBJ2-5, with 8 bases fitting TRBD1. After removal of 7 bases from V and 3 bases from J, the junction contained 4 bases not matched to a gene. CDR1 is LGHDT and CDR2 is YNNKEL in the germline V gene (reference sequence). The CDR3 contains 13 residues. The CDR3 spells CASNPDREETQYF. CDR3 nucleotide sequence: TGTGCCAGCAACCCGGACAGGGAAGAGACCCAGTACTTC.